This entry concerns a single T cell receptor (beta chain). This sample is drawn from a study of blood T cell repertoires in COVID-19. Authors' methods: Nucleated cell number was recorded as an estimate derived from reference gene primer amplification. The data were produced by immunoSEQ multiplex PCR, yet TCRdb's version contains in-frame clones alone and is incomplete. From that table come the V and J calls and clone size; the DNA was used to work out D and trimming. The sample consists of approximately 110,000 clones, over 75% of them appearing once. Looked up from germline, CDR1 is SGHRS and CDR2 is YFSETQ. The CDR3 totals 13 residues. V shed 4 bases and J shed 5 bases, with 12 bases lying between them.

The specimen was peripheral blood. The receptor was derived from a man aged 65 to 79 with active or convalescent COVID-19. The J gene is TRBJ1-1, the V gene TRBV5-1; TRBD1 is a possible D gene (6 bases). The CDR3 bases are TGCGCCAGCAGCCCCGGACAGTGGACTGAAGCTTTCTTT. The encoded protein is CASSPGQWTEAFF.